Presented here are 5 T cell receptor beta chains from one specimen sequenced in a study of long-term antiretroviral therapy in people with HIV. The libraries were made with immunoSEQ v3.0 at survey level. Sequencing was performed with immunoSEQ multiplex PCR; in TCRdb, only in-frame clones are kept and a portion is missing. The profile shows 20,000 to 25,000 clones, 82% of them singletons. Sequenced material: unsorted PBMCs, taken 2.3 to 2.5 years after starting antiretroviral therapy. All receptors derive from a man between 35 and 55 years old with HIV.

The rearrangement uses TRBV29-1 and TRBJ2-4; a weak D match, TRBD2 (6 bases). The germline V gene has CDR1 SQVTM and CDR2 ANQGSEA. The CDR3 length is 11 residues. Between the trimmed V and J ends, which lost 7 bases and 8 bases, there was a span of 12 bases. CDR3 loop: CSAGDGDIQYF. The CDR3 region has the DNA TGCAGCGCGGGGGATGGCGACATTCAGTACTTC.

The count of this clone is one. V and J are TRBV7-9 and TRBJ2-2, with TRBD2 matching 9 bases. Trimming at V came to 6 bases and at J to 4 bases, leaving 12 bases not matched to a gene. The CDR3 runs to 17 residues. In germline, CDR1 is SEHNR, CDR2 FQNEAQ (reference sequence). The CDR3 protein is CASSRDSQLAGTGELFF. The CDR3 nucleotides are TGTGCCAGCAGTCGGGACAGCCAACTAGCGGGCACCGGGGAGCTGTTTTTT.

This clone has more than one count but fewer than ten. V gene TRBV7-8 combines with J gene TRBJ1-2, with no clear D. Germline-derived CDR1 and CDR2 are SGHVS and FQNEAQ. V gave up 5 bases and J gave up 5 bases, with 12 bases separating them. The CDR3 consists of 13 residues. CDR3 bases: TGTGCCAGCAGCCGACGGCCAGAGTATGGCTACACCTTC. This codes for CASSRRPEYGYTF.

The rearrangement links TRBV5-4 to TRBJ2-3; 8 bases match TRBD2. The CDR3 is 14 amino acids. The germline V gene has CDR1 SGHNT and CDR2 YYREEE (reference sequence). V shed 3 bases, J shed 4 bases, and the junction held 4 bases outside the gene matches. The DNA of the CDR3 is TGTGCCAGCAGCTCGGGGGGGCCCGCAGATACGCAGTATTTT. Protein: CASSSGGPADTQYF.

The chain joins TRBV28 to TRBJ2-7; 8 bases match TRBD1. Per germline, CDR1 MDHEN and CDR2 SYDVKM. The ends lost 4 bases at V and 2 bases at J; junction bases unmatched: 4. This CDR3 spans 14 amino acids. The CDR3 DNA reads TGTGCCAGCAGTTCATTACAGGGGGCCTACGAGCAGTACTTC. Translated, it gives CASSSLQGAYEQYF.